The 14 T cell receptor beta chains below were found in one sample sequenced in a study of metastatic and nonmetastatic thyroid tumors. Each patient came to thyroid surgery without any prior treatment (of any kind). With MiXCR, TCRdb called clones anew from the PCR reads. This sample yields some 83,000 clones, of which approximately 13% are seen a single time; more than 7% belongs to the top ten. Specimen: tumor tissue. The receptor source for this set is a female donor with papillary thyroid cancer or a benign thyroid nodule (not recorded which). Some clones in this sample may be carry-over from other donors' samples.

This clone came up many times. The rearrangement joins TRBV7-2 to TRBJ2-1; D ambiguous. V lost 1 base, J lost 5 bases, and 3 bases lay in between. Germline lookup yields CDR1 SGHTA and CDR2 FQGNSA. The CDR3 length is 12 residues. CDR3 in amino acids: CASSLGNNEQFF. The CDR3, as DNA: TGTGCCAGCAGCTTAGGGAACAATGAGCAGTTCTTC.

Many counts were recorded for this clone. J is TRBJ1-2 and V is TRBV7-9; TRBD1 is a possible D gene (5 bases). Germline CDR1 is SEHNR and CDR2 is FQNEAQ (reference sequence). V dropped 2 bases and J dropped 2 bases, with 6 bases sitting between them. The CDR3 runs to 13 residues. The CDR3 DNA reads TGTGCCAGCAGCTTACGGGGGAACTATGGCTACACCTTC. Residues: CASSLRGNYGYTF. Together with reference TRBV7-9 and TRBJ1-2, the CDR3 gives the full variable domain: DTGVSQNPRHKITKRGQNVTFRCDPISEHNRLYWYRQTLGQGPEFLTYFQNEAQLEKSRLLSDRFSAERPKGSFSTLEIQRTEQGDSAMYLCASSLRGNYGYTFGSGTRLTVV.

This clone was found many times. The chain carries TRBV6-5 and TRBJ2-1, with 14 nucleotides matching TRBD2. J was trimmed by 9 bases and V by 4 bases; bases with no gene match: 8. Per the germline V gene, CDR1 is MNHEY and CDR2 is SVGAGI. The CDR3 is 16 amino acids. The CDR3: CASSSYWTSGRFEQFF. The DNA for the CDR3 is TGTGCCAGCAGTTCCTATTGGACTAGCGGGAGGTTTGAGCAGTTCTTC.

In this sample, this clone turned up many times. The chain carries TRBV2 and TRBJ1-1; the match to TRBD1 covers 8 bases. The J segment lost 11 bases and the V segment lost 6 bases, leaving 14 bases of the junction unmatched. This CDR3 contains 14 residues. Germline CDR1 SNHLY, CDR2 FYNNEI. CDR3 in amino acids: CASSLGQVQRLAFF. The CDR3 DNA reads TGTGCCAGCAGCTTGGGACAGGTCCAAAGATTGGCTTTCTTT.

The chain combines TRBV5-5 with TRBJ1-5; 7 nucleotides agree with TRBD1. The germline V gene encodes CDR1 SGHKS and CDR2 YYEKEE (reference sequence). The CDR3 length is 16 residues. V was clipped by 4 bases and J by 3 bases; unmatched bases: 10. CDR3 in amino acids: CASSKDRQGHNQPQHF. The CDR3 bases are TGTGCCAGCAGCAAGGATAGACAGGGCCACAATCAGCCCCAGCATTTT. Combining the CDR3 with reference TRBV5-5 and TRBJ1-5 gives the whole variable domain DAGVTQSPTHLIKTRGQQVTLRCSPISGHKSVSWYQQVLGQGPQFIFQYYEKEERGRGNFPDRFSARQFPNYSSELNVNALLLGDSALYLCASSKDRQGHNQPQHFGDGTRLSIL.

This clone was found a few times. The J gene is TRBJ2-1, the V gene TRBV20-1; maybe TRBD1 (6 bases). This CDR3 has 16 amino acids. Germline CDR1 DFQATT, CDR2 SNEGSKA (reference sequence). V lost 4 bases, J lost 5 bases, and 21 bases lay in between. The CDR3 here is CSATGHSGVSDNEQFF. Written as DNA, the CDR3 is TGCAGTGCTACTGGACATTCAGGGGTGTCCGACAATGAGCAGTTCTTC.

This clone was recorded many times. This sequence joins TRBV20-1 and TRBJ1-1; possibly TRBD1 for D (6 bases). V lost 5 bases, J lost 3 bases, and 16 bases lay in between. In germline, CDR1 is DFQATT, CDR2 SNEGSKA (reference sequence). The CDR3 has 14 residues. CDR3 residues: CSALETGWDTEAFF. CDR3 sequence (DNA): TGCAGTGCTCTCGAGACAGGTTGGGACACTGAAGCTTTCTTT.

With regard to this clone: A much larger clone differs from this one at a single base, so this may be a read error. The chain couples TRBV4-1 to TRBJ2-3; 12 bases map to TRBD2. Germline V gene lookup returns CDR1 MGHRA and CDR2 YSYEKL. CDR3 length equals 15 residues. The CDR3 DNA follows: TGCACCAGCAGCCAAGTGGGGACTAGCGGGTATACGCAGTATTTT. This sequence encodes CTSSQVGTSGYTQYF.

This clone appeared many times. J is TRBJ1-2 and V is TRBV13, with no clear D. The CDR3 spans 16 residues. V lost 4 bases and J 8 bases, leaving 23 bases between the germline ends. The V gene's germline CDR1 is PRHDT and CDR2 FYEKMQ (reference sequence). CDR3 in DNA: TGTGCCAGCAGCTCCTCCTTGGGCACGGTTATTCAGGGCTACACCTTC. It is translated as CASSSSLGTVIQGYTF.

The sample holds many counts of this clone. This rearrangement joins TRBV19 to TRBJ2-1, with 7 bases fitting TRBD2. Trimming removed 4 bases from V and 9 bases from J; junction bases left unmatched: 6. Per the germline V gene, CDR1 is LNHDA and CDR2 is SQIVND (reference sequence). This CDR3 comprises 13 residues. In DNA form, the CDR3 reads TGTGCCAGTAGTAGCGGGAGTCCCGGTGAGCAGTTCTTC. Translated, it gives CASSSGSPGEQFF.

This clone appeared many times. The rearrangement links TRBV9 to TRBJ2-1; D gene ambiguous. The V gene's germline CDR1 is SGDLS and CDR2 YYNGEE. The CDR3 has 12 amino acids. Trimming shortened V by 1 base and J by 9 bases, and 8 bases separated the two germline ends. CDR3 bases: TGTGCCAGCAGCGTAAGCTCGGGTGAGCAGTTCTTC. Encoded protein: CASSVSSGEQFF.

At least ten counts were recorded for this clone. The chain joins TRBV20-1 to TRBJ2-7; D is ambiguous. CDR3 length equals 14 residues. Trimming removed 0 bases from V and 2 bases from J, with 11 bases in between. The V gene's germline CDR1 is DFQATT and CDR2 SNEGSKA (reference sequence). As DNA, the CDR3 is TGCAGTGCTAGAGATCGTACACGGCCCTACGAGCAGTACTTC. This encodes CSARDRTRPYEQYF.

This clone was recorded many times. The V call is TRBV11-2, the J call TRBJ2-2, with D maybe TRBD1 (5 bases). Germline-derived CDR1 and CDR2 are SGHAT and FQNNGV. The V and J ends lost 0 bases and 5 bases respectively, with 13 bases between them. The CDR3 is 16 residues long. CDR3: CASSLDTQGKTGELFF. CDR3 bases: TGTGCCAGCAGCTTAGATACTCAGGGAAAAACCGGGGAGCTGTTTTTT. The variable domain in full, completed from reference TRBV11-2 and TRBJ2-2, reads EAGVAQSPRYKIIEKRQSVAFWCNPISGHATLYWYQQILGQGPKLLIQFQNNGVVDDSQLPKDRFSAERLKGVDSTLKIQPAKLEDSAVYLCASSLDTQGKTGELFFGEGSRLTVL.

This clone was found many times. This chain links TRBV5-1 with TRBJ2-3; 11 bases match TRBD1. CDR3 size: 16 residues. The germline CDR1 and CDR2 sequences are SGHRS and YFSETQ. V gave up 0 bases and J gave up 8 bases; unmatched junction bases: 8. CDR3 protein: CASSLAGTGGLGTQYF. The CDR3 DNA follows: TGCGCCAGCAGCTTGGCCGGGACAGGGGGATTGGGTACGCAGTATTTT. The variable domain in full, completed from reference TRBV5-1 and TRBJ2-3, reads KAGVTQTPRYLIKTRGQQVTLSCSPISGHRSVSWYQQTPGQGLQFLFEYFSETQRNKGNFPGRFSGRQFSNSRSEMNVSTLELGDSALYLCASSLAGTGGLGTQYFGPGTRLTVL.